The 8 T cell receptor beta chains given below trace back to one sample, sequenced in a study of OX40 agonist ivuxolimab in advanced cancers. Measured with immunoSEQ multiplex PCR; TCRdb has only the in-frame clones, and not every one. The table shows about 36,000 clones, with less than 80% occurring only once. Source: CD4+ or CD8+ T cells sorted from blood, taken in a trial of the OX40 agonist ivuxolimab. The source is an adult with an advanced solid tumor such as melanoma, head and neck, liver or kidney cancer.

The chain combines TRBV28 with TRBJ1-1; D is unclear. Trimming stripped 7 bases from V and 3 bases from J, with 6 bases between. This CDR3 has 11 amino acids. Germline CDR1 MDHEN, CDR2 SYDVKM. CDR3: CASTVYTEAFF. The CDR3 coding sequence is TGTGCCAGCACCGTATACACTGAAGCTTTCTTT.

The CDR3, as DNA: TGTGCCAGTAGTCCCGACAGGGACCCTGGGGCCAACGTCCTGACTTTC. Residues: CASSPDRDPGANVLTF. V is TRBV19 and J is TRBJ2-6; 7 bases fit TRBD1. Trimming took 5 bases from V and 2 from J; bases not matched to a gene: 6. The CDR3 totals 16 residues. Per the germline V gene, CDR1 is LNHDA and CDR2 is SQIVND (reference sequence).

The chain couples TRBV6-4 to TRBJ2-1, with D maybe TRBD2 (6 bases). Germline CDR1 is MRHNA and CDR2 is SNTAGT. The V end was cut by 6 bases, the J end by 6 bases, with 24 bases between. The CDR3 runs 17 residues. CDR3 sequence reads: CASRYGTPPRGVNEQFF. DNA of the CDR3: TGTGCCAGCAGGTACGGGACTCCTCCGCGAGGAGTCAATGAGCAGTTCTTC.

The V and J genes are TRBV10-3 and TRBJ1-2; D unresolved. Trimming removed 6 bases at V and 4 bases at J, with 12 bases between. The CDR3 runs to 13 residues. Germline V gene lookup returns CDR1 ENHRY and CDR2 SYGVKD. The CDR3 nucleotides read TGTGCCATCAGGAAATCGGAGGGCTATGGCTACACCTTC. Translated: CAIRKSEGYGYTF.

The V call is TRBV19, the J call TRBJ1-5; a weak D match, TRBD1 (6 bases). The length of the CDR3 is 14 residues. Germline-derived CDR1 and CDR2 are LNHDA and SQIVND (reference sequence). Trimming took off 4 bases at V and 6 bases at J, with 13 bases between the two ends. In nucleotides, the CDR3 is TGTGCCAGTAGTACCACAGGGAGTGGTCAGCCCCAGCATTTT. This gives the protein CASSTTGSGQPQHF.

This clone occurred once. The chain has TRBV19 and TRBJ2-5; 7 bases line up with TRBD1. The J call is doubtful: the DNA matches TRBJ2-7 better. Germline V gene sequence: CDR1 LNHDA, CDR2 SQIVND (reference sequence). The CDR3 contains 13 residues. The CDR3 coding sequence is TGTGCCAGTAGTGCAGGGGGTCCCTACGAGCAGTACTTC. This translates into CASSAGGPYEQYF.

This clone is a singleton in its sample. V is TRBV6-6 and J is TRBJ1-1, with 9 positions matching TRBD1. Germline values: CDR1 MNHNY, CDR2 SVGAGI (reference sequence). V shed 6 bases and J 4 bases; nucleotides not matched to a gene: 9. This CDR3 is built from 15 residues. In DNA form, the CDR3 reads TGTGCCAGCAGGTCCCCGGGACAGGGTGGCACTGAAGCTTTCTTT. Translated: CASRSPGQGGTEAFF.

This clone has just a few counts. This chain connects TRBV5-1 to TRBJ1-1, with 9 bases matching TRBD1. With 4 bases clipped from V and 5 bases from J, the junction kept 6 bases outside the gene matches. The germline gives CDR1 SGHRS, CDR2 YFSETQ. The CDR3 contains 14 residues. As DNA, the CDR3 is TGCGCCAGCAGCAGAGGGACAGGGTTAACTGAAGCTTTCTTT. Translation gives CASSRGTGLTEAFF.